These 20 T cell receptor beta chains originate from one sample sequenced in a study of chemoradiotherapy in HPV16-positive cancers. Measured with immunoSEQ multiplex PCR; TCRdb has only the in-frame clones, and not every one. Of some 9,600 clones detected, approximately 70% appear once; the ten largest clones hold roughly 14%. Collection of the sample occurred from a patient who underwent chemoradiotherapy. All receptors derive from a human donor with HPV-associated anogenital cancer.

Remarks on this clone: The sample holds other DNA sequences that translate to the same CDR3. The rearrangement links TRBV7-2 to TRBJ2-7; 7 bases line up with TRBD2. The CDR3 covers 14 residues. Germline V lookup: CDR1 SGHTA, CDR2 FQGNSA. V trimming: 5 bases; J trimming: 0 bases; junction bases outside the gene matches: 4. DNA for the CDR3: TGTGCCAGCAGCCCTCGGACTAGCTCCTACGAGCAGTACTTC. This sequence encodes CASSPRTSSYEQYF.

V usage is TRBV9 and J usage is TRBJ2-3; D tentatively fits TRBD1 or TRBD2 (5 bases each). The CDR3 spans 17 residues. V lost 3 bases and J lost 2, with 19 bases in between. Germline V gene data show CDR1 as SGDLS and CDR2 as YYNGEE. Here the CDR3 reads CASSARGGGGPTDTQYF. The CDR3 DNA is TGTGCCAGCAGCGCAAGAGGAGGTGGGGGTCCCACAGATACGCAGTATTTT.

The V call is TRBV7-8, the J call TRBJ1-4; D perhaps matches TRBD1 (6 bases). CDR1 and CDR2 (germline): SGHVS, FQNEAQ. The CDR3 has 15 residues. V was pared by 2 bases and J by 4 bases, with 11 bases between. The CDR3 sequence: CASSLNGGFNEKLFF. The CDR3 nucleotides read TGTGCCAGCAGCTTAAATGGGGGCTTTAATGAAAAACTGTTTTTT.

This clone was detected only a few times. J is TRBJ1-6 and V is TRBV19; D is undetermined. Germline V lookup: CDR1 LNHDA, CDR2 SQIVND (reference sequence). The CDR3 loop spans 14 amino acids. The V end was cut by 7 bases, the J end by 10 bases, with 17 bases between. CDR3 residues: CASKLQEIRSPLHF. The CDR3, as DNA: TGTGCCAGTAAGCTACAAGAAATCCGCTCACCCCTCCACTTT.

This clone appeared a few times. J is TRBJ1-2 and V is TRBV29-1; 7 bases are shared with TRBD1. This CDR3 contains 12 residues. V shed 4 bases, J shed 3 bases, and the junction held 2 bases outside the gene matches. The germline CDR1 and CDR2 sequences are SQVTM and ANQGSEA. The CDR3 is CSVAGTDYGYTF. The CDR3 DNA follows: TGCAGCGTTGCCGGGACAGACTATGGCTACACCTTC.

This clone was seen a few times. This sequence joins TRBV5-1 and TRBJ2-1; 7 nucleotides agree with TRBD2. V lost 2 bases, J lost 5 bases, and 7 bases stayed unmatched. This CDR3 spans 15 amino acids. In germline, CDR1 is SGHRS, CDR2 YFSETQ. The CDR3 DNA follows: TGCGCCAGCAGCTTCAGACTAGCTAGCGACAATGAGCAGTTCTTC. Translation gives CASSFRLASDNEQFF. The variable domain in full, with the rest retrieved from reference TRBV5-1 and TRBJ2-1, is KAGVTQTPRYLIKTRGQQVTLSCSPISGHRSVSWYQQTPGQGLQFLFEYFSETQRNKGNFPGRFSGRQFSNSRSEMNVSTLELGDSALYLCASSFRLASDNEQFFGPGTRLTVL.

The V gene is TRBV7-9, the J gene TRBJ2-5; the match to TRBD2 covers 7 bases. Germline-derived CDR1 and CDR2 are SEHNR and FQNEAQ (reference sequence). V was clipped by 6 bases and J by 7 bases; unmatched bases: 14. CDR3 length: 15 residues. The CDR3 sequence: CASSSSGVWEGTQYF. CDR3 DNA sequence: TGTGCCAGCAGTTCCAGCGGGGTTTGGGAGGGGACCCAGTACTTC.

This clone was counted between two and nine times. The rearrangement joins TRBV5-5 to TRBJ2-1; D uncertain. The CDR3 totals 13 residues. Looked up from germline, CDR1 is SGHKS and CDR2 is YYEKEE (reference sequence). The V and J ends lost 2 bases and 2 bases respectively, with 5 bases between them. The DNA of the CDR3 is TGTGCCAGCAGCTTAACTACCTACAATGAGCAGTTCTTC. Translation gives CASSLTTYNEQFF.

V gene TRBV5-1 combines with J gene TRBJ2-1; D possibly uses TRBD1 or TRBD2 (6 bases each). This CDR3 is 18 amino acids long. Germline values: CDR1 SGHRS, CDR2 YFSETQ. V was pared by 1 base and J by 0 bases, with 17 bases between. The CDR3 reads CASSLTPTGARSYNEQFF. CDR3 DNA: TGCGCCAGCAGCTTGACCCCTACGGGGGCGCGCTCCTACAATGAGCAGTTCTTC. The full variable domain, with the rest looked up from reference TRBV5-1 and TRBJ2-1, is KAGVTQTPRYLIKTRGQQVTLSCSPISGHRSVSWYQQTPGQGLQFLFEYFSETQRNKGNFPGRFSGRQFSNSRSEMNVSTLELGDSALYLCASSLTPTGARSYNEQFFGPGTRLTVL.

CDR3 amino acids: CASRRGGEADTQYF. The CDR3, as DNA: TGCGCCAGTCGGCGGGGGGGGGAAGCAGATACGCAGTATTTT. The gene calls are TRBV10-2 and TRBJ2-3; 9 bases are a match to TRBD2. The germline V gene encodes CDR1 WSHSY and CDR2 SAAADI. J lost 4 bases, V lost 9 bases, and 8 bases had no gene match. The CDR3 sequence is 14 residues long.

A single count supports this clone. V is TRBV6-1 and J is TRBJ2-1; TRBD2 matches 10 bases. With V trimmed by 6 bases and J by 9 bases, 8 bases remained unmatched. CDR1 and CDR2 from the germline V gene are MNHNS and SASEGT. This CDR3 has 14 residues. CDR3 coding DNA: TGTGCCAGCAGAAGGCCTAGCGGGGGAGTTGAGCAGTTCTTC. Amino acids: CASRRPSGGVEQFF.

The genes are TRBV11-2 and TRBJ1-2; no clear D gene. Looked up from germline, CDR1 is SGHAT and CDR2 is FQNNGV. Deletions cut 0 bases from V and 4 bases from J, with 12 bases between. This CDR3 has 15 amino acids. The DNA for the CDR3 is TGTGCCAGCAGCTTAGATGGGTCGGGGTCCTATGGCTACACCTTC. Translation gives CASSLDGSGSYGYTF.

This clone has more than one count but fewer than ten. V and J are TRBV6-1 and TRBJ1-2; 9 nucleotides agree with TRBD1. CDR1 is MNHNS, CDR2 SASEGT, per germline. The CDR3 loop spans 13 amino acids. J gave up 8 bases and V 3 bases, and 4 bases lay outside the gene matches. The CDR3 sequence is CASSEGQGGGYTF. The CDR3 coding sequence is TGTGCCAGCAGTGAGGGACAGGGAGGCGGCTACACCTTC.

Only one count was recorded for this clone. The chain has TRBV2 and TRBJ1-3; D might be TRBD1 (5 bases). V lost 4 bases, J lost 9 bases, and 16 bases lay in between. The CDR3 extends over 14 amino acids. The germline V gene has CDR1 SNHLY and CDR2 FYNNEI. The CDR3 DNA sequence: TGTGCCAGCAGTGGGGGTAGGGGCGGCGGCACCATATATTTT. It specifies CASSGGRGGGTIYF.

The J gene is TRBJ1-4, the V gene TRBV7-9; no reliable D call. The CDR3 has 13 amino acids. CDR1 is SEHNR, CDR2 FQNEAQ, per germline (reference sequence). The V and J ends lost 1 base and 7 bases respectively, with 7 bases between them. CDR3 sequence: CASSLGGAEKLFF. Here the CDR3 DNA reads TGTGCCAGCAGCTTAGGGGGTGCTGAAAAACTGTTTTTT. Complete variable domain (other parts from reference TRBV7-9 and TRBJ1-4): DTGVSQNPRHKITKRGQNVTFRCDPISEHNRLYWYRQTLGQGPEFLTYFQNEAQLEKSRLLSDRFSAERPKGSFSTLEIQRTEQGDSAMYLCASSLGGAEKLFFGSGTQLSVL.

The chain uses TRBV29-1 and TRBJ1-1; D perhaps matches TRBD1 (6 bases). Germline V gene lookup returns CDR1 SQVTM and CDR2 ANQGSEA. V shed 8 bases and J shed 4 bases, with 23 bases lying between them. The CDR3 runs to 15 residues. The chain's CDR3 is CSLLGQPGGSTEAFF. The CDR3 nucleotides are TGCAGCCTCCTCGGACAGCCTGGGGGTAGCACTGAAGCTTTCTTT.

The chain employs TRBV29-1 and TRBJ2-3; no definite D call. Trimming removed 6 bases from V and 2 bases from J, with 9 bases in between. CDR3 size: 12 residues. Per the germline V gene, CDR1 is SQVTM and CDR2 is ANQGSEA. As DNA, the CDR3 is TGCAGCGTCTCCGATTACACAGATACGCAGTATTTT. As protein: CSVSDYTDTQYF.

This chain joins TRBV10-3 and TRBJ2-5; D call uncertain. Per germline, CDR1 ENHRY and CDR2 SYGVKD. The ends were cut back, 3 bases at V and 3 bases at J, with 14 bases in the middle. The CDR3 sequence is 15 residues long. For the CDR3, the DNA is TGTGCCATCAGTGATAACACGGCCCTTAAAGAGACCCAGTACTTC. It codes for CAISDNTALKETQYF.

This clone rates as medium-sized. CDR3 nucleotide sequence: TGCAGCGTTGAAGAACGGGCGGGGACTTCTAACTATGGCTACACCTTC. This translates into CSVEERAGTSNYGYTF. The V and J genes are TRBV29-1 and TRBJ1-2, with a weak D call TRBD1 (5 bases). CDR1 is SQVTM, CDR2 ANQGSEA, per germline. Trimming cost V 0 bases and J 0 bases, with 14 bases left between them. The CDR3 loop spans 16 amino acids. Looking up the rest from reference TRBV29-1 and TRBJ1-2 gives the full variable domain: SAVISQKPSRDICQRGTSLTIQCQVDSQVTMMFWYRQQPGQSLTLIATANQGSEATYESGFVIDKFPISRPNLTFSTLTVSNMSPEDSSIYLCSVEERAGTSNYGYTFGSGTRLTVV.

This clone was observed a few times. CDR3 in DNA: TGTGCCTGGAGTGTAACAGTTCTTACCTTC. This translates into CAWSVTVLTF. This sequence joins TRBV30 and TRBJ1-2; D call uncertain. The CDR3 extends over 10 amino acids. Germline CDR1 is GTSNPN and CDR2 is SVGIG (reference sequence). Trimming took off 0 bases at V and 14 bases at J, with 10 bases between the two ends.